The clone carrying this T cell receptor (beta chain) has a single count. V gave up 6 bases and J gave up 6 bases, with 11 bases separating them. From germline, CDR1 is SNHLY and CDR2 FYNNEI. The CDR3 has 13 residues. This entry is derived from a study of blood T cell repertoires in COVID-19. Study-level information: COVID-19 samples from acute and convalescent phases originated in the United States, Italy and Spain. PBMCs, B-cell-depleted T cells, or T cells provided the cDNA or gDNA that made up the material.

The authors' processing: The authors estimated nucleated cell counts from reference gene primer amplification. Produced via immunoSEQ multiplex PCR; TCRdb's table is partial and in-frame only. The DNA gave D and trimming, while V, J and clone size come from that table. The table shows about 100,000 clones, with more than 85% occurring only once. Sequenced: peripheral blood. This clonotype was obtained from a man in his fifties or sixties with active COVID-19. The gene calls are TRBV2 and TRBJ2-2; a possible D gene is TRBD1 (5 bases). CDR3 amino acids: CASRAGNPGELFF. The CDR3 DNA reads TGTGCCAGCAGAGCAGGGAATCCCGGGGAGCTGTTTTTT.